This T cell receptor (beta chain) was sequenced for a study of blood T cell repertoires in COVID-19. Across the study: Sites in the United States, Italy and Spain provided acute and convalescent COVID-19 samples. Sample material is recorded as cDNA or gDNA derived from T cells, B-cell-depleted T cells, or PBMCs.

The CDR3 extends over 15 amino acids. Germline V gene sequence: CDR1 SGHRS, CDR2 YFSETQ. V dropped 4 bases and J dropped 1 base, with 14 bases sitting between them. In the source study's methods: It was from reference gene primer amplification that nucleated cell counts were estimated. The repertoire was sequenced with immunoSEQ multiplex PCR; TCRdb's copy has only in-frame clones and lacks some. V, J and clone size derive from that table, while D and trimming were established from the DNA sequence. The data hold about 160,000 clones, with 84% observed a single time. Material for sequencing was peripheral blood. J is TRBJ1-1 and V is TRBV5-1, with D tentatively TRBD1 (5 bases). The receptor's source is a man between 18 and 35 years old with active or convalescent COVID-19. In DNA form, the CDR3 reads TGCGCCAGCAGCGCCAGCGGGGGGGGGAACACTGAAGCTTTCTTT. Translating it yields CASSASGGGNTEAFF.